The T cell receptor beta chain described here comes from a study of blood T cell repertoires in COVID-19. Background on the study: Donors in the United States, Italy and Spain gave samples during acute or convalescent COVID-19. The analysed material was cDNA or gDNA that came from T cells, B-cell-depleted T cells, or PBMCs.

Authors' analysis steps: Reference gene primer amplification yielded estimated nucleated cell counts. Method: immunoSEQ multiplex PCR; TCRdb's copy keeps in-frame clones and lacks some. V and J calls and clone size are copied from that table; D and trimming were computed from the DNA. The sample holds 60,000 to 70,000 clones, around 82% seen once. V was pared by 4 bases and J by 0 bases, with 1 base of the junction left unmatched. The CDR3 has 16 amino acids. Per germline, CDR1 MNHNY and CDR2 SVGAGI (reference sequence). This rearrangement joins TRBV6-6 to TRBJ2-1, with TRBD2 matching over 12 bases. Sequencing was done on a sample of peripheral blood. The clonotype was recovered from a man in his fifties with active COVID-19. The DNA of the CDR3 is TGTGCCAGCAGTTTGACTAGCGGGAGCTCCTACAATGAGCAGTTCTTC. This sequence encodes CASSLTSGSSYNEQFF.